This T cell receptor (beta chain) was documented in a study of blood T cell repertoires in COVID-19. The data were produced by immunoSEQ multiplex PCR, yet TCRdb's version contains in-frame clones alone and is incomplete. The data hold tens of thousands of clones, with around 82% observed a single time. Germline CDR1 is MGHRA and CDR2 is YSYEKL. V was clipped by 1 base and J by 4 bases, with 29 bases between them. The CDR3 has 20 residues. This chain links TRBV4-1 with TRBJ2-7; perhaps TRBD1 as D (7 bases). The source material was peripheral blood. The sequence was collected from a woman in her sixties or seventies with acute or convalescent COVID-19. CDR3 sequence: CASSQGAGGGQYRSPYEQYF. DNA of the CDR3: TGCGCCAGCAGCCAAGGGGCAGGAGGGGGCCAATACAGATCCCCATACGAGCAGTACTTC.